This TCR beta chain was captured in a study of T cells in Graves' hyperthyroidism and ophthalmopathy. Study findings and constraints: Researchers report that a 13 V-J model separated ophthalmopathy from stable hyperthyroidism.

Germline CDR1 SGHVS, CDR2 FNYEAQ. This CDR3 spans 14 amino acids. V was pared by 5 bases and J by 8 bases, with 9 bases of the junction left unmatched. This clonotype was detected only once. Antigen unknown. Using RNA transcripts as the source, TCR beta CDR3 regions were amplified. First-round RT-PCR targeting the TCR CDR3 was performed with the HTBI primer set. TCRdb re-called the multiplex PCR reads through MiXCR, storing one row per CDR3 protein. The sample records nearly 750,000 distinct CDR3 sequences, around 40% being singletons. This chain uses TRBV7-6 with TRBJ1-3; 7 bases align to TRBD1. Input material: blood. The receptor was derived from a woman aged 40 to 50 with Graves' hyperthyroidism. CDR3 residues: CASSPGGYGYTIYF. CDR3 nucleotide sequence: TGTGCCAGCAGCCCAGGGGGTTACGGCTACACCATATATTTT.